These 12 T cell receptor beta chains share one sample of origin, sequenced in a study of T cells in Graves' hyperthyroidism and ophthalmopathy. From RNA transcripts, TCR beta CDR3 regions were amplified. The primer set for the first-round RT-PCR of the TCR CDR3 was HTBI. MiXCR, run by TCRdb on the multiplex PCR reads, gives a single entry per CDR3 protein. The sample carries 800,000 or so distinct CDR3 sequences, approximately 40% recorded once. The specimen sequenced was blood. These receptor sequences come from a man younger than 30 with Graves' hyperthyroidism.

The chain couples TRBV5-2 to TRBJ2-5; no DNA check was done on the table's D call, TRBD2. TRBV5-2 represents a pseudogene. This CDR3 contains 15 residues. The CDR3 DNA reads TGTGCCAGCAACATAGGGGAGGCTGCACAAGAGACCCAGTACTTC. It yields the protein CASNIGEAAQETQYF.

This clonotype turned up a few times. This chain joins TRBV9 and TRBJ1-1; D is perhaps TRBD1 (6 bases). This CDR3 comprises 14 residues. Trimming stripped 4 bases from V and 3 bases from J, with 13 bases between. The V gene's germline CDR1 is SGDLS and CDR2 YYNGEE. The CDR3 DNA sequence: TGTGCCAGCAGCCCCTGGACAGAAGACACTGAAGCTTTCTTT. It translates to CASSPWTEDTEAFF. The full variable domain, with the rest looked up from reference TRBV9 and TRBJ1-1, is DSGVTQTPKHLITATGQRVTLRCSPRSGDLSVYWYQQSLDQGLQFLIQYYNGEERAKGNILERFSAQQFPDLHSELNLSSLELGDSALYFCASSPWTEDTEAFFGQGTRLTVV.

This clonotype was seen a single time. The junction departs from germline at one end; a sequencing error may be responsible. The chain has TRBV10-3 and TRBJ1-2; D is uncertain. The CDR3 is 14 residues long. Germline V lookup: CDR1 ENHRY, CDR2 SYGVKD. The CDR3 sequence is CASSYTGGNYGYTF. CDR3 nucleotides: TGTGCCAGCAGTTATACCGGCGGTAACTATGGCTACACCTTC.

Points on this clonotype: A much more abundant neighbour one base away suggests this may be a read error. V usage is TRBV25-1 and J usage is TRBJ2-2; D perhaps matches TRBD2 (5 bases). V was cut by 8 bases and J by 5 bases, with 15 bases left in between. Germline values: CDR1 MGHDK, CDR2 SYGVNS. This CDR3 is 14 amino acids long. Here the CDR3 DNA reads TGTGCCAGCGGATGGACTGGCGGAACCGGGGAGCTGTTTTTT. This gives the protein CASGWTGGTGELFF.

The chain combines TRBV10-3 with TRBJ2-2, with D uncertain. This CDR3 has 12 residues. Deletions cut 3 bases from V and 7 bases from J, with 6 bases between. Germline lookup yields CDR1 ENHRY and CDR2 SYGVKD. In nucleotides, the CDR3 is TGTGCCATCAGTGATTCTAGCGGGGAGCTGTTTTTT. It is translated as CAISDSSGELFF.

The V call is TRBV5-1, the J call TRBJ1-1, with a weak D call TRBD1 (5 bases). CDR1 is SGHRS and CDR2 is YFSETQ in the germline V gene. This CDR3 spans 16 amino acids. Trimming removed 0 bases from V and 5 bases from J, with 17 bases in between. The CDR3 reads CASSLASWRGGTEAFF. The CDR3 DNA follows: TGCGCCAGCAGCTTGGCCTCGTGGAGGGGTGGGACTGAAGCTTTCTTT. The full variable domain, in which reference TRBV5-1 and TRBJ1-1 provide the parts outside the CDR3, is KAGVTQTPRYLIKTRGQQVTLSCSPISGHRSVSWYQQTPGQGLQFLFEYFSETQRNKGNFPGRFSGRQFSNSRSEMNVSTLELGDSALYLCASSLASWRGGTEAFFGQGTRLTVV.

This clonotype was observed at least ten times. This rearrangement joins TRBV12-3 or TRBV12-4 to TRBJ1-1; D remains unclear. Trimming took off 8 bases at V and 6 bases at J, with 19 bases between the two ends. This CDR3 is 14 amino acids long. CDR3 DNA: TGTGCCAGCCGCCCCGCCCTGACTCTGGCTGAAGCTTTCTTT. The encoded protein is CASRPALTLAEAFF.

The sample holds many counts of this clonotype. The V and J genes are TRBV29-1 and TRBJ1-2, with no clear D. The germline gives CDR1 SQVTM, CDR2 ANQGSEA. Trimming took off 3 bases at V and 5 bases at J, with 4 bases between the two ends. This CDR3 contains 10 residues. The CDR3 region is CSVESYGYTF. As DNA, the CDR3 is TGCAGCGTTGAGAGTTATGGCTACACCTTC. The full variable domain, with the rest looked up from reference TRBV29-1 and TRBJ1-2, is SAVISQKPSRDICQRGTSLTIQCQVDSQVTMMFWYRQQPGQSLTLIATANQGSEATYESGFVIDKFPISRPNLTFSTLTVSNMSPEDSSIYLCSVESYGYTFGSGTRLTVV.

This clonotype appeared a few times. The CDR3 nucleotides are TGCGCCAGCAGCTTGGCCGCGGCTAGGAACACTGAAGCTTTCTTT. Its protein is CASSLAAARNTEAFF. The rearrangement uses TRBV5-1 and TRBJ1-1; D is undetermined. Trimming pared 0 bases from V and 1 base from J, leaving 10 bases between. CDR3 length equals 15 residues. Germline V gene sequence: CDR1 SGHRS, CDR2 YFSETQ.

This clonotype was counted a few times. The gene calls are TRBV19 and TRBJ2-7, with D unclear. Germline V CDR1 and CDR2: LNHDA, SQIVND (reference sequence). V gave up 5 bases and J gave up 0 bases, with 11 bases separating them. The CDR3 has 14 amino acids. The CDR3 DNA reads TGTGCCAGTAGTGTTGAACTATCCTCCTACGAGCAGTACTTC. Protein product: CASSVELSSYEQYF.

V gene TRBV19 combines with J gene TRBJ1-5; D possibly corresponds to TRBD1 (5 bases). V shed 3 bases and J shed 0 bases, with 12 bases lying between them. The length of the CDR3 is 16 residues. Per germline, CDR1 LNHDA and CDR2 SQIVND (reference sequence). The CDR3: CASSMGGPYSNQPQHF. The CDR3 coding sequence is TGTGCCAGTAGTATGGGGGGACCCTATAGCAATCAGCCCCAGCATTTT.

This clonotype was counted a few times. The J gene is TRBJ1-3, the V gene TRBV5-8; D is undetermined. The CDR3 is 15 amino acids. Germline CDR1 and CDR2: SGHTS and YDEGEE. Trimming took off 4 bases at V and 0 bases at J, with 11 bases between the two ends. CDR3 residues: CASSGPLSSGNTIYF. The CDR3, as DNA: TGTGCCAGCAGCGGGCCCCTGAGCTCTGGAAACACCATATATTTT.